A single sample gave rise to the 26 T cell receptor beta chains below, sequenced in a study of regulatory T cells in long-lasting Graves disease. CDR3-region Arm-PCR and iRepertoire HTBI primers produced the TCR beta libraries. TCRdb called the multiplex PCR reads again in MiXCR, with one record for every CDR3 protein. The sample records under 800,000 distinct CDR3 sequences, 15% to 20% being singletons. Regarding time point: newly diagnosed GD, antithyroid drugs for less than 3 months. The TCR library was made from RNA that had been extracted from PBMCs in TRIzol. This sample also belongs to another study, concerning T cells in Graves' hyperthyroidism and ophthalmopathy.

The starting material was peripheral blood mononuclear cells (PBMCs), obtained at new diagnosis, from a patient treated with antithyroid drugs. These TCRs come from a young woman with Graves disease.

The chain recombines TRBV9 with TRBJ2-1; the D gene is possibly TRBD2 (5 bases). The length of the CDR3 is 13 residues. Trimming left V 0 bases short and J 7 bases short, with 8 bases between. CDR1 and CDR2 from the germline V gene are SGDLS and YYNGEE. The CDR3, as DNA: TGTGCCAGCAGCGTAGGTTCGGGGAATGAGCAGTTCTTC. Its translation is CASSVGSGNEQFF.

This clonotype has ten or more counts. The chain combines TRBV27 with TRBJ2-7; no definite D call. CDR1 and CDR2 from the germline V gene are MNHEY and SMNVEV (reference sequence). The V end lost 6 bases, the J end lost 3 bases, and 21 bases lay between the germline ends. The CDR3 contains 16 residues. CDR3 DNA sequence: TGTGCCAGCAGCCTGGTAGGGTTTTCAGACTTCTACGAGCAGTACTTC. It yields the protein CASSLVGFSDFYEQYF.

This clonotype has at least ten counts. The chain is built from TRBV5-1 and TRBJ1-1; D remains ambiguous. Germline loops: CDR1 SGHRS, CDR2 YFSETQ. Trimming took 5 bases from V and 8 from J, leaving 13 bases between them. This CDR3 region has 12 residues. CDR3 coding DNA: TGCGCCAGCAGACTAGTAGGCAGGGAAGCTTTCTTT. Translating gives CASRLVGREAFF.

This clonotype was counted between two and nine times. CDR3 residues: CASSQAGRQPQHF. In nucleotides, the CDR3 is TGTGCCAGCAGCCAAGCGGGCCGACAGCCCCAGCATTTT. The gene calls are TRBV3-1 and TRBJ1-5; D is undetermined. Germline CDR1 reads LGHDT; CDR2 reads YNNKEL (reference sequence). Trimming cost V 1 base and J 7 bases, with 8 bases left between them. CDR3 length: 13 amino acids.

This clonotype was detected many times. This chain connects TRBV20-1 to TRBJ1-1; 7 nucleotides agree with TRBD1. CDR3 length equals 16 residues. Germline assignment: CDR1 DFQATT and CDR2 SNEGSKA (reference sequence). V shed 5 bases and J 1 base; nucleotides not matched to a gene: 13. CDR3 residues: CSAVLPQGRRNTEAFF. In DNA, the CDR3 is TGCAGTGCTGTCCTCCCACAGGGGCGCCGGAACACTGAAGCTTTCTTT.

The J gene is TRBJ1-5, the V gene TRBV30; tentative D call: TRBD1 (6 bases). The CDR3 sequence is 17 residues long. With 1 base removed from V and 3 bases from J, the gap between germline ends came to 19 bases. The germline V gene encodes CDR1 GTSNPN and CDR2 SVGIG (reference sequence). The CDR3 DNA sequence: TGTGCCTGGAGTGGGGGCGGGGGGCCCCTCGCCAATCAGCCCCAGCATTTT. Its protein is CAWSGGGGPLANQPQHF.

This chain joins TRBV12-3 or TRBV12-4 and TRBJ2-3; either TRBD1 or TRBD2 may supply D (5 bases each). The CDR3 covers 15 residues. Trimming took 4 bases from V and 4 from J, leaving 15 bases between them. CDR3 amino acids: CASSSGTRRADTQYF. CDR3 DNA: TGTGCCAGCAGTTCCGGGACCCGACGAGCAGATACGCAGTATTTT.

This clonotype was found many times. V gene TRBV29-1 combines with J gene TRBJ1-2; no firm D call. Germline V gene data show CDR1 as SQVTM and CDR2 as ANQGSEA. The CDR3 consists of 11 residues. Between the trimmed V and J ends, which lost 7 bases and 1 base, there was a span of 7 bases. The CDR3 sequence is CSGGGNYGYTF. In DNA form, the CDR3 reads TGCAGCGGGGGTGGTAACTATGGCTACACCTTC.

The chain links TRBV28 to TRBJ1-2; D is possibly TRBD1 (5 bases). Germline loops: CDR1 MDHEN, CDR2 SYDVKM. Between the trimmed V and J ends, which lost 6 bases and 2 bases, there was a span of 19 bases. The CDR3 covers 16 residues. The CDR3 region has the DNA TGTGCCAGCAGCTCGATCATGGGGGGGGGGAACTATGGCTACACCTTC. Protein product: CASSSIMGGGNYGYTF.

This clonotype was recorded many times. The rearrangement links TRBV19 to TRBJ1-5; TRBD1 is a possible D gene (5 bases). V was cut by 7 bases and J by 4 bases, with 26 bases left in between. Germline V gene data show CDR1 as LNHDA and CDR2 as SQIVND (reference sequence). The CDR3 contains 18 residues. The CDR3 here is CASTPRSVRWGVNQPQHF. CDR3 DNA sequence: TGTGCCAGTACCCCACGGAGCGTCAGATGGGGGGTTAATCAGCCCCAGCATTTT.

The table lists this clonotype with many counts. The J gene is TRBJ1-3, the V gene TRBV7-3; D unresolved. There are 14 residues in the CDR3. The germline V and J ends were trimmed by 3 bases and 1 base, with 7 bases remaining between them. CDR1 SGHTA and CDR2 FQGTGA come from the germline V gene. In DNA form, the CDR3 reads TGTGCCAGCAGCTTTAAAAATTCTGGAAACACCATATATTTT. It codes for CASSFKNSGNTIYF.

The chain has TRBV7-9 and TRBJ2-2; no definite D call. Trimming took 0 bases from V and 2 from J, leaving 13 bases between them. Germline CDR1 and CDR2: SEHNR and FQNEAQ (reference sequence). The CDR3 is 17 residues long. Here the CDR3 reads CASSLAVHRENTGELFF. CDR3 DNA: TGTGCCAGCAGCTTAGCGGTTCACCGCGAAAACACCGGGGAGCTGTTTTTT.

This clonotype was detected many times. The chain uses TRBV11-2 and TRBJ2-3, with TRBD2 matching 7 bases. Losses at the gene ends were 6 bases for V and 6 bases for J; bases not matched to a gene: 3. The CDR3 has 12 residues. Germline values: CDR1 SGHAT, CDR2 FQNNGV. CDR3 DNA sequence: TGTGCCAGCAGTCGGGGGGAGGATACGCAGTATTTT. This encodes CASSRGEDTQYF.

This clonotype occurred many times. The DNA for the CDR3 is TGCAGCGTTGAGGGCGGGAGGGGGTACGAGCAGTACTTC. Residues: CSVEGGRGYEQYF. This chain connects TRBV29-1 to TRBJ2-7, with 9 bases fitting TRBD2. The germline V gene has CDR1 SQVTM and CDR2 ANQGSEA. There are 13 residues in the CDR3. The ends lost 3 bases at V and 4 bases at J; junction bases unmatched: 4.

This clonotype was picked up many times. The chain recombines TRBV28 with TRBJ2-3; no clear D gene. This CDR3 comprises 16 residues. The V gene lost 2 bases and the J gene lost 4 bases, with 16 bases spanning the gap. CDR1 is MDHEN, CDR2 SYDVKM, per germline. The chain's CDR3 is CASSLGRLLTSDTQYF. CDR3 coding DNA: TGTGCCAGCAGTTTAGGTAGACTCCTTACCTCAGATACGCAGTATTTT.

This clonotype was counted many times. The chain couples TRBV6-1 to TRBJ2-1; TRBD2 matches at 11 bases. V was clipped by 6 bases and J by 8 bases; unmatched bases: 9. Per the germline V gene, CDR1 is MNHNS and CDR2 is SASEGT. The CDR3 spans 15 residues. As DNA, the CDR3 is TGTGCCAGCAGACCAACTAGCGGGAGAGACTATGAGCAGTTCTTC. Its protein is CASRPTSGRDYEQFF.

This clonotype was recorded at least ten times. The CDR3 is CASLREGNTIYF. As DNA, the CDR3 is TGTGCCAGCCTGAGGGAAGGAAACACCATATATTTT. The chain carries TRBV28 and TRBJ1-3; D is uncertain. Germline V gives CDR1 MDHEN, CDR2 SYDVKM. The CDR3 has 12 amino acids. Trimming shortened V by 8 bases and J by 4 bases, and 9 bases separated the two germline ends.

This clonotype appeared a few times. A much more abundant neighbour one base away suggests this may be a read error. The genes are TRBV28 and TRBJ2-3, with unresolved D. The V gene lost 9 bases and the J gene lost 3 bases, with 13 bases spanning the gap. In germline, CDR1 is MDHEN, CDR2 SYDVKM. The CDR3 totals 13 residues. DNA of the CDR3: TGTGCCAGTAGACAAGAAGAAACAGATACGCAGTATTTT. Protein: CASRQEETDTQYF.

The chain recombines TRBV7-2 with TRBJ2-1; 7 positions match TRBD2. The CDR3 is made up of 15 amino acids. The germline CDR1 and CDR2 sequences are SGHTA and FQGNSA. V dropped 3 bases and J dropped 10; count of bases not matched to a gene: 12. The CDR3 is CASSFSGLVFVEQFF. DNA for the CDR3: TGTGCCAGCAGCTTTTCAGGACTAGTCTTCGTCGAGCAGTTCTTC.

This clonotype occurred many times. The CDR3 DNA sequence: TGCAGTGCTAGAGATTTTAGGACTAGCCTAGGAGAGCAGTTCTTC. It encodes CSARDFRTSLGEQFF. This chain uses TRBV20-1 with TRBJ2-1, with 8 bases fitting TRBD2. After removal of 0 bases from V and 10 bases from J, the junction contained 11 bases not matched to a gene. In germline, CDR1 is DFQATT, CDR2 SNEGSKA (reference sequence). This CDR3 comprises 15 residues.

This clonotype was found many times. The V gene is TRBV11-1, the J gene TRBJ2-7; D uncertain. The CDR3 covers 14 residues. Trimming removed 4 bases at V and 6 bases at J, with 16 bases between. Looked up from germline, CDR1 is SGHAT and CDR2 is FQDESV (reference sequence). The CDR3 protein is CASSSRRNVGEQYF. CDR3 bases: TGTGCCAGCAGCTCCCGTCGGAATGTCGGCGAGCAGTACTTC.

This clonotype was counted only a few times. V is TRBV7-2 and J is TRBJ1-4, with D perhaps TRBD1 (6 bases). This CDR3 comprises 15 residues. V was shortened by 5 bases and J by 3 bases, with 13 bases between the two germline ends. Per the germline V gene, CDR1 is SGHTA and CDR2 is FQGNSA. In nucleotides, the CDR3 is TGTGCCAGCAGCCCAAACAGGGCAGCTAATGAAAAACTGTTTTTT. Its translation: CASSPNRAANEKLFF.

The sample holds many counts of this clonotype. The genes are TRBV7-2 and TRBJ2-7, with TRBD2 identical over 9 bases. Trimming removed 1 base from V and 4 bases from J; junction bases left unmatched: 8. The CDR3 runs 16 residues. Germline assignment: CDR1 SGHTA and CDR2 FQGNSA. CDR3 amino acids: CASSLGLAGPLYEQYF. CDR3 DNA: TGTGCCAGCAGCTTAGGCCTAGCGGGACCCCTTTACGAGCAGTACTTC.

This chain links TRBV7-6 with TRBJ2-6, with no clear D. Germline CDR1 reads SGHVS; CDR2 reads FNYEAQ. V dropped 8 bases and J dropped 0 bases, with 23 bases sitting between them. The CDR3 consists of 19 residues. The CDR3 loop is CASQGKSGHKGSGANVLTF. CDR3 nucleotides: TGTGCCAGCCAAGGGAAGAGTGGGCACAAGGGCTCTGGGGCCAACGTCCTGACTTTC.

This clonotype was found many times. This chain connects TRBV15 to TRBJ1-5; perhaps TRBD1 as D (5 bases). Germline-derived CDR1 and CDR2 are LNHNV and YYDKDF (reference sequence). This CDR3 is built from 16 residues. V was clipped by 5 bases and J by 3 bases, with 17 bases between them. The CDR3 nucleotides read TGTGCCACCAGCGCTCTGTCGGGGGGGTTCAATCAGCCCCAGCATTTT. It codes for CATSALSGGFNQPQHF.

With respect to this clonotype: One base away lies a much larger clone, so this may be a sequencing read error. The chain carries TRBV6-1 and TRBJ1-1; TRBD1 agrees at 7 bases. The CDR3 extends over 13 amino acids. Germline V gives CDR1 MNHNS, CDR2 SASEGT. V dropped 7 bases and J dropped 6; count of bases not matched to a gene: 8. The CDR3 DNA follows: TGTGCCAGCATTCGACAGGGCGGAGCTGAAGCTTTCTTT. Translated: CASIRQGGAEAFF.